This TCR beta chain stems from a study of cytomegalovirus exposure and HLA in healthy donors. Background on the study: The same platform as the approximately 640 first-cohort repertoires was used for the 110 or so validation repertoires, a later analysis reported.

The CDR3 is 14 amino acids. Between the trimmed V and J ends, which lost 0 bases and 9 bases, there was a span of 12 bases. Germline CDR1 is MGHRA and CDR2 is YSYEKL. Findings of the study overall: The study labeled more than 150 TCR beta chains cytomegalovirus-associated. Specific recognition of CMV antigens was confirmed in vitro for three chains (all CMV-associated).

Comment on this clone: What it binds is unknown.

Repertoires were generated with immunoSEQ multiplex PCR, while TCRdb's copy carries only in-frame clones and drops some. Seen here are 300,000 to 400,000 clones, 88% observed once, and the top ten hold around 0.91%. The V gene is TRBV4-1, the J gene TRBJ2-1; tentatively, D is TRBD2 (5 bases). The clonotype originates from a man aged 25-40 years in good health and CMV-seronegative. Sequenced: PBMCs. This CDR3 is CASSQDNGVGEQFF. Here the CDR3 DNA reads TGCGCCAGCAGCCAAGATAACGGGGTTGGTGAGCAGTTCTTC.